A selection of T cell receptor beta chains follows, all from one sample in a study of T cells in Graves' hyperthyroidism and ophthalmopathy. In TCRdb, the multiplex PCR reads were re-called with MiXCR into one record per CDR3 protein. Altogether 300,000 to 500,000 distinct CDR3 sequences are present, 11% to 15% being singletons, with the ten largest covering 28%. Material: blood. Every receptor here comes from a man in his fifties or sixties with Graves' ophthalmopathy. CDR3s include the opening cysteine and the closing phenylalanine or tryptophan. The order of the fields is clone size, CDR3 length, V gene, J gene, D gene, CDR3 DNA, CDR3 protein. The D gene is left open where the match is weak. Part of the rows lack a size; the others show once, few, many or a class for expanded clones.

>many|13|TRBV12-3/TRBV12-4|TRBJ2-7|-
TGTGCCAGCAGTCTTCATGGGGCAGGGGAGCAGTACTTC
CASSLHGAGEQYF
>-|14|TRBV6-1|TRBJ2-2|TRBD1
TGTGCCACCGGGGTGACAGGGCGCACCGGGGAGCTGTTTTTT
CATGVTGRTGELFF
>-|12|TRBV14|TRBJ2-7|-
TGTGCCAGCAGGCAGACAGTGGGGGAGCAGTACTTC
CASRQTVGEQYF
>many|15|TRBV28|TRBJ1-1|TRBD1
TGTGCCAGCAGTCCTTCGGGACAGGGGATCGCTGAAGCTTTCTTT
CASSPSGQGIAEAFF
>-|17|TRBV19|TRBJ2-2|TRBD2
TGTGCCAGTAGGGGGACTAGCGGGACGCAGAACACCGGGGAGCTGTTTTTT
CASRGTSGTQNTGELFF
>-|14|TRBV14|TRBJ2-3|-
TGTGCCAGCAGCCAAGGGATGGTCACAGATACGCAGTATTTT
CASSQGMVTDTQYF
>many|16|TRBV18|TRBJ2-3|-
TGTGCCAGCTCACCAAGGAGGAGCCTTTCCACAGATACGCAGTATTTT
CASSPRRSLSTDTQYF
>once|18|TRBV6-2/TRBV6-3|TRBJ2-1|TRBD2
TGTGCCAGCAGTTCCCCCAGGGGCGGCGGGAGGGCCGTCTATGAGCAGTTCTTC
CASSSPRGGGRAVYEQFF
>few|12|TRBV19|TRBJ1-5|-
TGTGCCAGTAGTATGCCGAATCAGCCCCAGCATTTT
CASSMPNQPQHF
>few|15|TRBV5-1|TRBJ2-7|TRBD2
TGCGCCAGCAGCTTGGCCGGGGGGGGCAAAGGCGAGCAGTACTTC
CASSLAGGGKGEQYF
>-|14|TRBV6-9|TRBJ2-1|TRBD2
TGTGCCAGCAGTTACGGCTCTAGCGGGAGGGTAGAGTTCTTC
CASSYGSSGRVEFF
>once|15|TRBV6-6|TRBJ2-7|-
TGTGCCAGCAGTTACTCAGTAGGGACCCTTTACGAGCAGTACTTC
CASSYSVGTLYEQYF
>many|13|TRBV2|TRBJ2-2|-
TGTGCCAGCAACAGCGCATACACCGGGGAGCTGTTTTTT
CASNSAYTGELFF
>many|15|TRBV12-3/TRBV12-4|TRBJ2-2|TRBD2
TGTGCCAGCAGAATTAGCGGGAGGGCCACCGGGGAGCTGTTTTTT
CASRISGRATGELFF
>-|14|TRBV9|TRBJ1-6|-
TGTGCCAGCAGCGTAGCGAACTTTAATTCACCCCTCCACTTT
CASSVANFNSPLHF
>few|13|TRBV29-1|TRBJ2-1|TRBD1
TGCAGCGCGGGACAGGGGCCCTACAATGAGCAGTTCTTC
CSAGQGPYNEQFF
>-|14|TRBV12-3/TRBV12-4|TRBJ1-5|-
TGTGCCAGCAGTTTTAGGGGATGGAATCAGCCCCAGCATTTT
CASSFRGWNQPQHF
>many|16|TRBV18|TRBJ2-3|TRBD2
TGTGCCAGCTCACCAACTAGCGGGAGTGGCACAGATACGCAGTATTTT
CASSPTSGSGTDTQYF
>many|15|TRBV12-3/TRBV12-4|TRBJ2-3|TRBD2
TGTGCCAGCAGTGCTAGCGGGACTGGCACAGATACGCAGTATTTT
CASSASGTGTDTQYF
>-|16|TRBV24-1|TRBJ2-2|TRBD2
TGTGCCACCAGTGACCCCGGGACTAGCGCTCCCGGGGAGCTGTTTTTT
CATSDPGTSAPGELFF
>few|14|TRBV6-1|TRBJ2-1|TRBD2
TGTGCCACCAGGACTAGCGGGACCTACAATGAGCAGTTCTTC
CATRTSGTYNEQFF
>-|15|TRBV20-1|TRBJ2-3|TRBD2
TGCAGTGCTAGAGATGCTAGCGGGGGCACAGATACGCAGTATTTT
CSARDASGGTDTQYF
>few|16|TRBV24-1|TRBJ2-1|TRBD1
TGTGCCACCAGTGTTTCAGGGACAGGGTCCTACAATGAGCAGTTCTTC
CATSVSGTGSYNEQFF
>few|13|TRBV15|TRBJ1-1|-
TGTGCCACCAGCAGAGATCAGGACTCTGAAGCTTTCTTT
CATSRDQDSEAFF
>many|16|TRBV12-3/TRBV12-4|TRBJ2-1|TRBD2
TGTGCCAGCAAACCTCTAGCGGGGAGGCGTCTTAATGAGCAGTTCTTC
CASKPLAGRRLNEQFF
>-|14|TRBV15|TRBJ2-7|-
TGTGCCACCAGCAGAGAGCCTCGGACGGGCGAGCAGTACTTC
CATSREPRTGEQYF
>few|13|TRBV2|TRBJ2-7|TRBD2
TGTGCCAGAGGGGCGGGAGCCCTATACGAGCAGTACTTC
CARGAGALYEQYF
>-|16|TRBV28|TRBJ1-6|-
TGTGCCAGCACCCCCGAGGCGATCTCCTATAATTCACCCCTCCACTTT
CASTPEAISYNSPLHF
>many|14|TRBV10-3|TRBJ2-5|-
TGTGCCATCAGGGGAGCAGAAACTAGAGAGACCCAGTACTTC
CAIRGAETRETQYF
>many|15|TRBV3-1|TRBJ1-5|-
TGTGCCAGCAGCCAGTATAGGGACAGCAATCAGCCCCAGCATTTT
CASSQYRDSNQPQHF
>-|16|TRBV6-2/TRBV6-3|TRBJ2-3|TRBD2
TGTGCCAGCAGTTATGAAGGGACTAGCCTCACAGATACGCAGTATTTT
CASSYEGTSLTDTQYF
>many|15|TRBV6-2/TRBV6-3|TRBJ2-3|-
TGTGCCAGCAGTTACCGACCTAGCTCCACAGATACGCAGTATTTT
CASSYRPSSTDTQYF
>-|17|TRBV19|TRBJ2-1|TRBD1
TGTGCCAGTAAAGGGACAGGGAATGTAGGGTCGTACAATGAGCAGTTCTTC
CASKGTGNVGSYNEQFF
>many|13|TRBV6-1|TRBJ2-1|-
TGTGCCAGCAGTCCTCGTGGATGGAATGAGCAGTTCTTC
CASSPRGWNEQFF
>many|15|TRBV30|TRBJ2-6|TRBD1
TGTGCCTGGAGACAGGGGGCGCATGGGGCCAACGTCCTGACTTTC
CAWRQGAHGANVLTF
>many|11|TRBV20-1|TRBJ1-1|-
TGCAGTGCTAGCGAAGGGGATCGGGCTTTCTTT
CSASEGDRAFF
>many|15|TRBV30|TRBJ1-5|TRBD1
TGTGCCTGGAGTGGGGGACAGTTTAGCAATCAGCCCCAGCATTTT
CAWSGGQFSNQPQHF
>many|12|TRBV30|TRBJ2-2|-
TGTGCCTGGAGAGCTGATTCCGGGGAGCTGTTTTTT
CAWRADSGELFF
>many|13|TRBV28|TRBJ1-2|-
TGTGCCAGCAGTTTTCGGGGGAAGTATGGCTACACCTTC
CASSFRGKYGYTF
>many|16|TRBV14|TRBJ2-1|-
TGTGCCAGCAGCCCACTGCTTCAGGGTAGCTACAATGAGCAGTTCTTC
CASSPLLQGSYNEQFF